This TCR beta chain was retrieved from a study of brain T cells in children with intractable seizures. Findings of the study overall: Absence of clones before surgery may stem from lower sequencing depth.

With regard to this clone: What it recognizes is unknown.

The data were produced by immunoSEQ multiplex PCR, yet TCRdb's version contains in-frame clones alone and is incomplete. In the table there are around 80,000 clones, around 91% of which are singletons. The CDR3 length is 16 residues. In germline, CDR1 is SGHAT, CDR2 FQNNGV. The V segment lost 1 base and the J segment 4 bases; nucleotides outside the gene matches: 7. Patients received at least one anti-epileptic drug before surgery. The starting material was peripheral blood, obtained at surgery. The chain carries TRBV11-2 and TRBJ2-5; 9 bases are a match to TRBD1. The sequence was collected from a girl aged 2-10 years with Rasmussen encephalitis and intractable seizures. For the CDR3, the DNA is TGTGCCAGCAGCTTAGGTTCAGGACAGGGGTTAGAGACCCAGTACTTC. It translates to CASSLGSGQGLETQYF.